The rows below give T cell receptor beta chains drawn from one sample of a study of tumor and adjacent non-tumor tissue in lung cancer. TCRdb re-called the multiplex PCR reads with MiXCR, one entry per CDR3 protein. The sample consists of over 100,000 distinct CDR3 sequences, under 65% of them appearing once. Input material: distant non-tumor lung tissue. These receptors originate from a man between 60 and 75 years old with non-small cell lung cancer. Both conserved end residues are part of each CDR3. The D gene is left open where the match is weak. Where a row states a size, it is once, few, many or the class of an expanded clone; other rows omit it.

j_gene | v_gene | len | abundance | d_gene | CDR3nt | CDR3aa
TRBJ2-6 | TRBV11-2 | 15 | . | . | TGTGCCAGCAGCTTGATACCTGGGTGGGCCGACGCCCTGACTTTC | CASSLIPGWADALTF
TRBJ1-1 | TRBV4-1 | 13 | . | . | TGCGCCAGCGGCCAAAGACATGGCCAGGGAGCTTTCTTT | CASGQRHGQGAFF
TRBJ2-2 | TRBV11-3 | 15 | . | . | TGTGCTAGCAGCGAAGGACTTTGGGACACCGCGGAGCTGTTTTTT | CASSEGLWDTAELFF
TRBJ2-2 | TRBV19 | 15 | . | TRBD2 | TGTGCCAGTAGTGATTTAGCGGGAGCGATCGGGGAGCTGTTTTTT | CASSDLAGAIGELFF
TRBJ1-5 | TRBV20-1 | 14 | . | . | TGCACTGCTAGAAGGGGGAAGGACAATCAGTCCCAGCATTTT | CTARRGKDNQSQHF
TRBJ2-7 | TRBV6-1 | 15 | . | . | TGTGCCAGCAGTGAGGGGCCACGAGGGCTCCACGAACAGTACTTC | CASSEGPRGLHEQYF
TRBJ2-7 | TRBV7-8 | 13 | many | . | TGTGCCAGCAGCTACCCGACTAGTAGGGAGCAGTACTTC | CASSYPTSREQYF
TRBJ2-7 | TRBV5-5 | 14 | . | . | TGTGCCAGCAGCATGGTTAGGAGCTCCTACGAGCAATACTTC | CASSMVRSSYEQYF
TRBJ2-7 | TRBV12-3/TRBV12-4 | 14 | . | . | TGTACCAGCAGTCCTACCTTAGATTACTACGAGCAGTACTTC | CTSSPTLDYYEQYF
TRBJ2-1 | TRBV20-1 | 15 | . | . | TGCAGTGCCCGTAGAGGAGTGGGGGCCTACAATGAGCAGTTCTTC | CSARRGVGAYNEQFF
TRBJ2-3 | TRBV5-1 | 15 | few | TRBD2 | TGCGCCAGCAGCACGTTAGCGGGAGTCAAAGATACGCAGTATTTT | CASSTLAGVKDTQYF
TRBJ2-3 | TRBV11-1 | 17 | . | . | TGTGCCAGCAGCTTGCCCCCCTTGACCCGAGGTGCAGATACGCAGTATTTT | CASSLPPLTRGADTQYF
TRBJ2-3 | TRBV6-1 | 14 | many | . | TGTGCCAGCAGTGAAGAGGTCCTCACAGATACGCAGTATTTT | CASSEEVLTDTQYF
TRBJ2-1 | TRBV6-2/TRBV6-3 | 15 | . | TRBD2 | TGTGCCGGCAGTGCGGGCGGGAGCTCCTACACTGAGCAGTTCTTC | CAGSAGGSSYTEQFF
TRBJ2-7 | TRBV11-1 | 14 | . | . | TGTTCCAGCAGCTTTCCTGGCGGCACCTACGAGCAGTACTTC | CSSSFPGGTYEQYF
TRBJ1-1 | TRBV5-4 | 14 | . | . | TGTGACAGCAGCATGAGGGGCCGGGACACTGAAGCTTTCTTT | CDSSMRGRDTEAFF
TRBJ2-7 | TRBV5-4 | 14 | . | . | TGTGCCAGCAGCCCGGACAGTGGCACCTACGAGCATTACTTC | CASSPDSGTYEHYF
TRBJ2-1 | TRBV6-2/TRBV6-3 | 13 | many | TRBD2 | TGTGCCAGCAGTTACCGGCTAGCGGCTGAGCAGTTCTTC | CASSYRLAAEQFF
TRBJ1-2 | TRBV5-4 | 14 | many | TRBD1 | TGTGCCAGCAGCTTGGGACAGGGAGAGGCTGGCTACACCTTC | CASSLGQGEAGYTF
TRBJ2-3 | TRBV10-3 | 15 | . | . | TGTGCCATCACTGCGACAACGGTTAGCACAGATACACAGTATTTT | CAITATTVSTDTQYF
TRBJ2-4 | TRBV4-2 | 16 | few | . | TGTGCCAGCAGCCAAGATGTGGTCCCCCCACCGAACATTCAGTACTTC | CASSQDVVPPPNIQYF
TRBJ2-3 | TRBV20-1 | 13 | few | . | TGCAGTGCTATAGGTAGTTTTGCAGATACGCAGTATTTT | CSAIGSFADTQYF
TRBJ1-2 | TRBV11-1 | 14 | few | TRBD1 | TGTGCCAGCAGCGCCCAGGGGGCCGAGGATGGCTACACCTTC | CASSAQGAEDGYTF
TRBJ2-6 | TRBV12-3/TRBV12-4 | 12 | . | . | TGTGCCAGCAGTTCTGGGGCCAACATCCTGACATTC | CASSSGANILTF
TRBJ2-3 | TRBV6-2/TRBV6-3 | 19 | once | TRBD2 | TGTGCCAACAGGGCACGACGGACGCTAGCGGGAGTGGGCACAGATACGCAGTATTTT | CANRARRTLAGVGTDTQYF
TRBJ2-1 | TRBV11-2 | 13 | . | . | TGTGCCAGCCGCTTACCGGACACCAATGAGCAGTTCTTC | CASRLPDTNEQFF
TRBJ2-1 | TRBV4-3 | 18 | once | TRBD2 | TGCACCAGCAGCCAAGAAGGGCAAGGACTAGCGGGGAAAAATGGGCAGTTCTTC | CTSSQEGQGLAGKNGQFF
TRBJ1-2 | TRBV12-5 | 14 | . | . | TGTGCTAGTGGTTTGAAGGAGAGGGCGCATGGCTACACCTTC | CASGLKERAHGYTF
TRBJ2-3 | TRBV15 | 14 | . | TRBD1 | TGTGCCACCGGGACAGCTCTTCGCACAGATACGCAGTATTTT | CATGTALRTDTQYF
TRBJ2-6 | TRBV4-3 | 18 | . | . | TGCGCCAGAAGCCAAGATCGGCTCACGAGCTCTGGGACCAACCTCCTGACTTTC | CARSQDRLTSSGTNLLTF
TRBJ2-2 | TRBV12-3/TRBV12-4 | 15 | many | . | TGTGCCAGCAGTTTAGCGGGAGGGAACACCGGGGAGCTGTTTTTT | CASSLAGGNTGELFF
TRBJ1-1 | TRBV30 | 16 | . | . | TGTGCCTGGAAAAGAAGTCAGACAGTCTTTAACACTGAAGCTTTCTTT | CAWKRSQTVFNTEAFF
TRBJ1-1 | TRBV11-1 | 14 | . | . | TGTGCCTGCAGCTTATCAACGGGCGAGACTGAAGCTTTCTTT | CACSLSTGETEAFF
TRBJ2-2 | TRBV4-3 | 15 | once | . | TGCGCCAGCAGCCATGACCTATCTAGCGTCGGGGAGCTGTTTTTT | CASSHDLSSVGELFF
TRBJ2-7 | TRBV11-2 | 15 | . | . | TGTGCCAGTAGCTTAGATGCGGTGTCCTCACTTGAGCAGTACTTC | CASSLDAVSSLEQYF
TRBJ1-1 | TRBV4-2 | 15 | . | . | TGTACTAGCAGCCAGGCCGCACAGGGTCACACTGAAGCTTTCTTT | CTSSQAAQGHTEAFF
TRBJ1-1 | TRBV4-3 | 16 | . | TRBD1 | TGCGCCAGCAGCCAACCAGGGACAGGTTTGAACACTGAAACTTTCTTT | CASSQPGTGLNTETFF
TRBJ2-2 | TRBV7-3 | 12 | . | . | TGTGCCAGCGCGGGGTACACCGGGGAGCTGTTTTTT | CASAGYTGELFF
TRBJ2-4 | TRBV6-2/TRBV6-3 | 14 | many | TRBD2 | TGTGCCACCTCGCGGTCTGCGGGAGAAAACATTCAGTACTTC | CATSRSAGENIQYF
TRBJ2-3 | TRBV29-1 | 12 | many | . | TGCAGCGTTGATGAACCCACAGATACGCAGTATTTT | CSVDEPTDTQYF
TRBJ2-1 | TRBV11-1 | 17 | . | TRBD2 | TGTGCCAGCAGCCTAGGCAGCGAGCGGGGGGGCTTCGATGATCAGTTCTTC | CASSLGSERGGFDDQFF
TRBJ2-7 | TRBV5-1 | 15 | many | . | TGCGCCAGTAGCTTGGGACTCGAGGGGGGCTACGAGCAGTACTTC | CASSLGLEGGYEQYF
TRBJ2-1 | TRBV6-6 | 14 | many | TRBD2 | TGTGCCAGCAGTATTCTAGCGGGAGTGGATGAGCAGTTCTTC | CASSILAGVDEQFF
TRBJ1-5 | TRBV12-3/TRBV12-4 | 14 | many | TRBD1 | TGTGCCAGCAGTCGGACAGGGGACTATCAGCCCCAGCATTTT | CASSRTGDYQPQHF
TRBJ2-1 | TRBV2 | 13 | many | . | TGTGCCAGTCTAGGGGGGGTGTACAATGAGCAGTTCTTC | CASLGGVYNEQFF
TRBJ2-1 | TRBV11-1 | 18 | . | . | TGTGCCAGCAGCTTAGTCCACGGTAGCAACCTTAAAGTAAATGAGCAGTTCTTC | CASSLVHGSNLKVNEQFF
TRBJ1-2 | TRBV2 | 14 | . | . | TGTGTCAGCAGTGAGCAGGGGACTAACTATGGCTACACCTTT | CVSSEQGTNYGYTF
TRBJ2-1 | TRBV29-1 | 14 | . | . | TGTAGCGTTGATAAAGGGACCTCCTACAATGAGCAGTTCTTC | CSVDKGTSYNEQFF
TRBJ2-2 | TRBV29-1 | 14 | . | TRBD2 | TGCAGCGTGGAGGGACTTGCGGGAGCCGGGGAGCAGTTTTTT | CSVEGLAGAGEQFF
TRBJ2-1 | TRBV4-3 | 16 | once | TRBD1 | TGCGCCAACAGCAAATCCGGGACAGGGGTTCTTAATGAGCAGTTCTTC | CANSKSGTGVLNEQFF
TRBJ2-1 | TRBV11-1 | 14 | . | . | TGTGCCAGCAGCTTAAGCAGGGCGTTCAATGAGCAGTTCTTC | CASSLSRAFNEQFF
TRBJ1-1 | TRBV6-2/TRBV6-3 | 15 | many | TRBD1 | TGTGCCAGCAGTTACTCGGGGACAGGGGACACTGAAGCTTTCTTT | CASSYSGTGDTEAFF
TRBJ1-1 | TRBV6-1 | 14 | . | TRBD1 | TGTGCCAGCAGCATGACAGGGGTGAACACAGAAGCTTTCTTT | CASSMTGVNTEAFF
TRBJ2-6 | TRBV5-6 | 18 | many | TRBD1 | TGTGCCAGCAGCATACGACGGGACAGGTGGTCTGGGGCCAACGTCCTGACTTTC | CASSIRRDRWSGANVLTF
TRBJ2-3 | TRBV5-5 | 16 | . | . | TGTGCCAGCAGCTTGGAGCTCAGGAGCGGGACAGATACGAAGTATTTT | CASSLELRSGTDTKYF
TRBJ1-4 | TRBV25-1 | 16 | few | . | TGTGCCAGCAGTGACCTCGGACGGACTGCTAATGAAAAACTGTTTTTT | CASSDLGRTANEKLFF
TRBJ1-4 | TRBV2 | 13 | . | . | TGTGCCAGCATGTGGCAGAATAATGAAAAACTGTTTTTT | CASMWQNNEKLFF